This T cell receptor beta chain appears in the sequencing data of a study of tumor-infiltrating lymphocytes in localized non-small cell lung cancer. Study as a whole: The cohort mixed smokers and never-smokers, several histologies, and some post-neoadjuvant-chemotherapy samples. Resected tumor was paired with non-adjacent uninvolved lung from the same patient.

Assay used: immunoSEQ multiplex PCR; TCRdb lists only in-frame clones, some missing. Among about 10,000 clones listed, 65% to 90% were seen once. Concerning this clone: What it binds is unknown.

Findings and limits, study-wide: Not all patients were TCR sequenced, owing to tissue quantity.

J gave up 4 bases and V 2 bases, and 3 bases lay outside the gene matches. The V gene's germline CDR1 is SGHTA and CDR2 FQGNSA. The CDR3 length is 15 residues. The chain couples TRBV7-2 to TRBJ2-2; 8 positions agree with TRBD2. Sequencing was performed on uninvolved lung tissue not adjacent to the tumor. The TCR comes from a human donor with non-small cell lung cancer. CDR3: CASSLRRGATGELFF. The DNA of the CDR3 is TGTGCCAGCAGCTTACGGCGGGGGGCCACCGGGGAGCTGTTTTTT.